The 30 T cell receptor beta chains below were found in one sample sequenced in a study of T cell changes during pregnancy in multiple sclerosis. Libraries were prepared by immunoSEQ multiplex PCR; TCRdb keeps only in-frame clonotypes and omits some of them. This table holds over 50,000 clones, nearly 90% found once. The input for sequencing was peripheral blood, taken in the first trimester of pregnancy. The receptors were gathered from a female donor with multiple sclerosis, enrolled in a pregnancy study.

This clone was seen a few times. The genes are TRBV18 and TRBJ1-3; no clear D gene. CDR1 and CDR2 (germline): KGHSH, LQKENI. The ends were cut back, 2 bases at V and 4 bases at J, with 9 bases in the middle. The CDR3 runs 14 residues. CDR3 nucleotide sequence: TGTGCCAGCTCACCATTGGTAGAGGGAAACACCATATATTTT. It translates to CASSPLVEGNTIYF.

The chain recombines TRBV6-4 with TRBJ1-1; D perhaps matches TRBD1 (6 bases). The CDR3 is 15 residues long. V shed 0 bases and J shed 4 bases, with 12 bases lying between them. Germline values: CDR1 MRHNA, CDR2 SNTAGT. CDR3 DNA: TGTGCCAGCAGTGACTCGACGGGGGGCGGCACTGAAGCTTTCTTT. This encodes CASSDSTGGGTEAFF.

This rearrangement joins TRBV7-9 to TRBJ2-1; no clear D gene. The CDR3 covers 13 residues. Per the germline V gene, CDR1 is SEHNR and CDR2 is FQNEAQ (reference sequence). Trimming took 0 bases from V and 4 from J, leaving 4 bases between them. The DNA of the CDR3 is TGTGCCAGCAGCTTAGCTAGTTACAATGAGCAGTTCTTC. This gives the protein CASSLASYNEQFF.

The chain employs TRBV19 and TRBJ1-1; D remains unclear. The CDR3 has 14 residues. The V and J ends lost 3 bases and 4 bases respectively, with 12 bases between them. Germline loops: CDR1 LNHDA, CDR2 SQIVND (reference sequence). The CDR3 coding sequence is TGTGCCAGTAGTATGAGTTTGGTCGGCACTGAAGCTTTCTTT. This codes for CASSMSLVGTEAFF.

The chain couples TRBV30 to TRBJ2-7; 11 bases map to TRBD2. The CDR3 totals 14 residues. From germline, CDR1 is GTSNPN and CDR2 SVGIG (reference sequence). V lost 6 bases, J lost 0 bases, and 4 bases stayed unmatched. CDR3 sequence: CACGLAGSSYEQYF. The CDR3 DNA sequence: TGTGCCTGCGGACTAGCGGGCAGCTCCTACGAGCAGTACTTC.

The chain couples TRBV6-1 to TRBJ2-1, with D possibly being TRBD2 (6 bases). Trimming cost V 5 bases and J 7 bases, with 15 bases left between them. The CDR3 runs 14 residues. Germline loops: CDR1 MNHNS, CDR2 SASEGT. The DNA of the CDR3 is TGTGCCAGCAGTACTAGCAGTTCGAGGAATGAGCAGTTCTTC. This gives the protein CASSTSSSRNEQFF.

The J gene is TRBJ2-2, the V gene TRBV11-2, with a possible D match to TRBD1 (6 bases). Germline V gene data show CDR1 as SGHAT and CDR2 as FQNNGV. The CDR3 extends over 16 amino acids. Trimming took 0 bases from V and 4 from J, leaving 12 bases between them. The CDR3 loop is CASSLDGTGSTGELFF. Here the CDR3 DNA reads TGTGCCAGCAGCTTAGATGGAACAGGGTCCACCGGGGAGCTGTTTTTT.

The V call is TRBV4-1, the J call TRBJ2-7, with D maybe TRBD2 (5 bases). V lost 2 bases and J lost 3, with 20 bases in between. This CDR3 is built from 17 residues. Germline V CDR1 and CDR2: MGHRA, YSYEKL. The CDR3, as DNA: TGCGCCAGCAGCCAAAAGCCCCGGGGAGTTGGCCTCTACGAGCAGTACTTC. It specifies CASSQKPRGVGLYEQYF.

The gene calls are TRBV9 and TRBJ2-7; 9 nucleotides align to TRBD1. CDR3 length: 16 amino acids. The V gene's germline CDR1 is SGDLS and CDR2 YYNGEE. The ends lost 3 bases at V and 5 bases at J; junction bases unmatched: 12. CDR3 in amino acids: CASSAALGTGTHEQYF. The CDR3 nucleotides read TGTGCCAGCAGCGCCGCCCTTGGGACAGGGACCCACGAGCAGTACTTC. The variable domain in full, with the rest retrieved from reference TRBV9 and TRBJ2-7, is DSGVTQTPKHLITATGQRVTLRCSPRSGDLSVYWYQQSLDQGLQFLIQYYNGEERAKGNILERFSAQQFPDLHSELNLSSLELGDSALYFCASSAALGTGTHEQYFGPGTRLTVT.

The chain couples TRBV28 to TRBJ2-7, with 9 bases lining up with TRBD1. Germline V lookup: CDR1 MDHEN, CDR2 SYDVKM. CDR3 length: 16 amino acids. V lost 6 bases, J lost 2 bases, and 11 bases stayed unmatched. For the CDR3, the DNA is TGTGCCAGCAGATCCGCCGGGACAGGGTCCACCTACGAGCAGTACTTC. Its translation: CASRSAGTGSTYEQYF.

The rearrangement links TRBV6-5 to TRBJ2-7; D unresolved. The length of the CDR3 is 14 residues. The V gene's germline CDR1 is MNHEY and CDR2 SVGAGI. Trimming shortened V by 0 bases and J by 2 bases, and 8 bases separated the two germline ends. The CDR3: CASSYSRGPYEQYF. CDR3 bases: TGTGCCAGCAGTTACTCTCGAGGCCCCTACGAGCAGTACTTC.

This chain uses TRBV5-6 with TRBJ2-7, with no clear D. This CDR3 has 14 residues. V was cut by 0 bases and J by 2 bases, with 9 bases left in between. Germline CDR1 SGHDT, CDR2 YYEEEE. The CDR3 protein is CASSLGGQAYEQYF. Written as DNA, the CDR3 is TGTGCCAGCAGCTTGGGTGGGCAGGCCTACGAGCAGTACTTC.

The chain uses TRBV12-5 and TRBJ1-1; TRBD1 matches 8 bases. The CDR3 has 17 amino acids. Germline CDR1 and CDR2: LGHNT and FRNRAP. V shed 0 bases and J 0 bases; nucleotides not matched to a gene: 6. The CDR3 here is CASGLVLDRAMNTEAFF. DNA of the CDR3: TGTGCTAGTGGTTTGGTCTTGGACAGGGCCATGAACACTGAAGCTTTCTTT.

This chain uses TRBV7-3 with TRBJ1-1; D unresolved. Germline loops: CDR1 SGHTA, CDR2 FQGTGA. V was pared by 2 bases and J by 0 bases, with 7 bases between. The CDR3 contains 14 residues. CDR3 sequence reads: CASSLSRLNTEAFF. CDR3 bases: TGTGCCAGCAGCTTATCTAGGTTGAACACTGAAGCTTTCTTT. The full variable domain, completed using reference TRBV7-3 and TRBJ1-1, is GAGVSQTPSNKVTEKGKYVELRCDPISGHTALYWYRQSLGQGPEFLIYFQGTGAADDSGLPNDRFFAVRPEGSVSTLKIQRTERGDSAVYLCASSLSRLNTEAFFGQGTRLTVV.

The chain links TRBV27 to TRBJ2-5, with a possible D match to TRBD1 (5 bases). V was shortened by 3 bases and J by 1 base, with 9 bases between the two germline ends. CDR1 is MNHEY, CDR2 SMNVEV, per germline (reference sequence). The CDR3 totals 14 residues. The CDR3 spells CASSFVDSQETQYF. The CDR3 nucleotides read TGTGCCAGCAGTTTCGTTGACAGCCAAGAGACCCAGTACTTC.

V usage is TRBV28 and J usage is TRBJ2-3, with 10 bases matching TRBD2. Trimming cost V 5 bases and J 1 base; bases outside gene matches: 9. CDR1 and CDR2 (germline): MDHEN, SYDVKM. The CDR3 loop spans 17 amino acids. The CDR3, as DNA: TGTGCCAGCAGTCTCAGCGGGAGGGCAAGGGGCACAGATACGCAGTATTTT. Its translation: CASSLSGRARGTDTQYF. The full variable domain, completed using reference TRBV28 and TRBJ2-3, is DVKVTQSSRYLVKRTGEKVFLECVQDMDHENMFWYRQDPGLGLRLIYFSYDVKMKEKGDIPEGYSVSREKKERFSLILESASTNQTSMYLCASSLSGRARGTDTQYFGPGTRLTVL.

The V and J genes are TRBV28 and TRBJ1-4; D is perhaps TRBD1 (5 bases). Trimming cost V 5 bases and J 8 bases, with 18 bases left between them. The germline gives CDR1 MDHEN, CDR2 SYDVKM. This CDR3 contains 15 residues. CDR3 protein: CASSKGGVKGEKLFF. For the CDR3, the DNA is TGTGCCAGCAGTAAAGGAGGGGTTAAAGGAGAAAAACTGTTTTTT.

The CDR3 sequence is CASSEEAGSSGEQYF. The CDR3 DNA sequence: TGTGCCAGCAGTGAAGAGGCGGGAAGCTCTGGTGAGCAGTACTTC. The rearrangement joins TRBV6-1 to TRBJ2-7, with TRBD2 as a possible D gene (6 bases). Germline V gene data show CDR1 as MNHNS and CDR2 as SASEGT. The CDR3 is 15 amino acids. The V end was cut by 1 base, the J end by 7 bases, with 17 bases between.

The chain combines TRBV30 with TRBJ1-4, with 9 bases lining up with TRBD1. The CDR3 runs to 14 residues. J lost 6 bases, V lost 2 bases, and 4 bases had no gene match. CDR1 and CDR2 from the germline V gene are GTSNPN and SVGIG (reference sequence). CDR3 in DNA: TGTGCCTGGAGTACAGGGGGCGGGTATGAAAAACTGTTTTTT. Translation: CAWSTGGGYEKLFF.

The chain has TRBV7-3 and TRBJ2-3; the match to TRBD2 covers 8 bases. This CDR3 spans 16 amino acids. Losses at the gene ends were 5 bases for V and 2 bases for J; bases not matched to a gene: 9. From germline, CDR1 is SGHTA and CDR2 FQGTGA. CDR3 residues: CASSRGLAEYTDTQYF. CDR3 in DNA: TGTGCCAGCAGCCGAGGACTAGCAGAATACACAGATACGCAGTATTTT.

The rearrangement links TRBV4-1 to TRBJ2-3, with 8 bases fitting TRBD1. V lost 1 base and J lost 0; bases outside the gene matches: 3. The CDR3 sequence is 16 residues long. Germline lookup yields CDR1 MGHRA and CDR2 YSYEKL. The CDR3 DNA sequence: TGCGCCAGCAGCCAAGGGACAGGGCCTAGCACAGATACGCAGTATTTT. Translating gives CASSQGTGPSTDTQYF.

V is TRBV5-4 and J is TRBJ1-2; 9 bases agree with TRBD1. With 4 bases clipped from V and 0 bases from J, the junction kept 4 bases outside the gene matches. The germline CDR1 and CDR2 sequences are SGHNT and YYREEE (reference sequence). CDR3 size: 15 residues. The CDR3 loop reads CASSLGQGTNYGYTF. CDR3 DNA: TGTGCCAGCAGCCTGGGACAGGGCACTAACTATGGCTACACCTTC.

The chain couples TRBV4-3 to TRBJ2-5, with a tentative D call TRBD1 (6 bases). CDR1 is LGHNA, CDR2 YSLEER, per germline. This CDR3 has 16 amino acids. With 0 bases removed from V and 2 bases from J, the gap between germline ends came to 13 bases. Here the CDR3 reads CASSQDGTISQETQYF. In DNA form, the CDR3 reads TGCGCCAGCAGCCAAGATGGGACAATATCGCAAGAGACCCAGTACTTC.

This clone was seen just once. The same CDR3 also results from other DNA sequences found in this sample. V gene TRBV5-1 combines with J gene TRBJ1-2; TRBD1 matches at 8 bases. The CDR3 is made up of 13 amino acids. J lost 5 bases, V lost 4 bases, and 4 bases had no gene match. The germline V gene encodes CDR1 SGHRS and CDR2 YFSETQ. The CDR3 loop is CASSPRQGYGYTF. The CDR3 nucleotides read TGCGCCAGCAGCCCCAGACAGGGGTATGGCTACACCTTC. Using reference TRBV5-1 and TRBJ1-2 for the parts outside the CDR3, the full variable domain is KAGVTQTPRYLIKTRGQQVTLSCSPISGHRSVSWYQQTPGQGLQFLFEYFSETQRNKGNFPGRFSGRQFSNSRSEMNVSTLELGDSALYLCASSPRQGYGYTFGSGTRLTVV.

The gene calls are TRBV7-2 and TRBJ1-1, with a possible D match to TRBD1 (6 bases). Deletions cut 4 bases from V and 5 bases from J, with 11 bases between. The CDR3 spans 13 residues. Germline CDR1 is SGHTA and CDR2 is FQGNSA. The CDR3 here is CASSSLGQTEAFF. The CDR3 DNA reads as TGTGCCAGCAGCTCACTCGGACAGACTGAAGCTTTCTTT.

The chain combines TRBV10-3 with TRBJ1-1, with unresolved D. Germline V lookup: CDR1 ENHRY, CDR2 SYGVKD. CDR3 size: 15 residues. V shed 4 bases and J shed 1 base, with 13 bases lying between them. Here the CDR3 reads CAISGGDGKNTEAFF. The CDR3 DNA is TGTGCCATCAGTGGGGGAGACGGAAAGAACACTGAAGCTTTCTTT.

This rearrangement joins TRBV13 to TRBJ1-2; 7 nucleotides align to TRBD1. The CDR3 extends over 11 amino acids. Germline-derived CDR1 and CDR2 are PRHDT and FYEKMQ (reference sequence). The V segment lost 11 bases and the J segment 6 bases; nucleotides outside the gene matches: 6. In DNA, the CDR3 is TGTGCCGGAGGACAGGACCATGGCTACACCTTC. Protein sequence: CAGGQDHGYTF.

There are many counts of this clone. This chain joins TRBV10-3 and TRBJ2-7; D may be TRBD2 (5 bases). The CDR3 runs to 14 residues. V lost 10 bases and J 1 base, leaving 17 bases between the germline ends. Germline V CDR1 and CDR2: ENHRY, SYGVKD. The CDR3 DNA follows: TGTGCCAGTGCTAAGGGTTCGGGGTCCTACGAGCAGTACTTC. This codes for CASAKGSGSYEQYF.

The V gene is TRBV6-1, the J gene TRBJ2-2; TRBD2 matches 11 bases. CDR1 and CDR2 from the germline V gene are MNHNS and SASEGT. The CDR3 is 15 residues long. V shed 11 bases and J 4 bases; nucleotides not matched to a gene: 9. The CDR3 reads CAGRGTSGATGELFF. CDR3 sequence (DNA): TGTGCCGGAAGGGGGACTAGCGGAGCCACCGGGGAGCTGTTTTTT.

This chain joins TRBV7-2 and TRBJ1-3; maybe TRBD1 (6 bases). The CDR3 is 14 amino acids. V was shortened by 5 bases and J by 4 bases, with 12 bases between the two germline ends. Germline V gene lookup returns CDR1 SGHTA and CDR2 FQGNSA. The CDR3 DNA sequence: TGTGCCAGCAGCCTCCACGACAGGGGAAACACCATATATTTT. Its translation is CASSLHDRGNTIYF.